This TCR beta chain was documented in a study of T cell repertoires in cytomegalovirus infection. Study overall: It was the public TCR beta signatures that indicated both CMV infection and matching HLA type.

Germline CDR1 reads SQVTM; CDR2 reads ANQGSEA. The CDR3 runs 14 residues. Trimming took 2 bases from V and 2 from J; bases not matched to a gene: 4. Study-wide results and limits: In two of eight donors, the top clonotype was HLA-C-restricted CMV-specific.

From the reads, TCRdb called clonotypes with MiXCR, one entry per CDR3 protein. Of under 850,000 distinct CDR3 sequences listed, less than 40% are singletons. As regards this clonotype: No antigen is known for it.

The origin of this receptor is a human donor in good health (CMV status not recorded). Some clones in this sample may be carry-over from other donors' samples. Material for sequencing was PBMCs. J is TRBJ2-7 and V is TRBV29-1, with 9 bases identical to TRBD1. CDR3 nucleotide sequence: TGCAGCGTTGAATTTGGGACAGGGACCTACGAGCAGTACTTC. Encoded protein: CSVEFGTGTYEQYF.